The 17 T cell receptor beta chains reported below all come from one sample, sequenced in a study of blood T cells in healthy people across ages. Combining a sample-barcoded 5' primer with a J-beta primer mix, a second PCR ran for 7 to 11 cycles. TCRdb re-analysed the 5' RACE reads in MiXCR, keeping a single row per CDR3 protein. The table records some 1.5 million distinct CDR3 sequences, roughly 28% of them present only once. The specimen was blood. These receptors came from a young woman in good health.

This clonotype appeared a few times. V gene TRBV5-1 combines with J gene TRBJ2-1; the D gene could be TRBD1 or TRBD2 (5 bases each). This CDR3 is built from 15 residues. V shed 4 bases and J shed 8 bases, with 19 bases lying between them. The V gene's germline CDR1 is SGHRS and CDR2 YFSETQ. The CDR3 protein is CASSVRGTMGDEQFF. For the CDR3, the DNA is TGCGCCAGCAGCGTACGTGGGACGATGGGAGATGAGCAGTTCTTC.

The chain combines TRBV6-1 with TRBJ1-5; 8 bases map to TRBD1. The CDR3 has 15 amino acids. V was clipped by 6 bases and J by 7 bases; unmatched bases: 11. Germline V lookup: CDR1 MNHNS, CDR2 SASEGT. This CDR3 reads CASSEGSTGGQPQHF. As DNA, the CDR3 is TGTGCCAGCAGCGAGGGATCTACAGGGGGGCAGCCCCAGCATTTT.

For this clonotype: At one of its ends the junction is not consistent with the germline gene, which may arise from a read error. The J gene is TRBJ2-1, the V gene TRBV20-1; D gene ambiguous. The CDR3 has 13 amino acids. The germline V gene encodes CDR1 DFQATT and CDR2 SNEGSKA (reference sequence). Here the CDR3 DNA reads TGCAGGGCTAGATTCCCTGCGCTCAATGAGCAGTTCTTC. It encodes CRARFPALNEQFF.

This clonotype appeared many times. The chain is built from TRBV6-5 and TRBJ1-2; 7 positions match TRBD1. The germline CDR1 and CDR2 sequences are MNHEY and SVGAGI. CDR3 length: 13 residues. Trimming cost V 6 bases and J 3 bases; bases outside gene matches: 4. The DNA for the CDR3 is TGTGCCAGCAGACGGACAGGAGACTATGGCTACACCTTC. It codes for CASRRTGDYGYTF.

In nucleotides, the CDR3 is TGTGCCAGCAGCTTAGGACAGGACCCTAAGACCCAGCATTTT. It is translated as CASSLGQDPKTQHF. The chain links TRBV7-2 to TRBJ1-5, with D possibly TRBD1 on 6 matching bases. The CDR3 is 14 residues long. Per the germline V gene, CDR1 is SGHTA and CDR2 is FQGNSA. V lost 1 base and J lost 11, with 15 bases in between.

V and J are TRBV5-1 and TRBJ2-1; 8 nucleotides align to TRBD2. The J segment lost 3 bases and the V segment lost 4 bases, leaving 15 bases of the junction unmatched. There are 18 residues in the CDR3. Germline V CDR1 and CDR2: SGHRS, YFSETQ. This CDR3 reads CASSVALAGTSIYNEQFF. Here the CDR3 DNA reads TGCGCCAGCAGCGTGGCCCTTGCCGGGACTAGTATCTACAATGAGCAGTTCTTC. Together with reference TRBV5-1 and TRBJ2-1, the CDR3 gives the full variable domain: KAGVTQTPRYLIKTRGQQVTLSCSPISGHRSVSWYQQTPGQGLQFLFEYFSETQRNKGNFPGRFSGRQFSNSRSEMNVSTLELGDSALYLCASSVALAGTSIYNEQFFGPGTRLTVL.

V usage is TRBV24-1 and J usage is TRBJ2-1; TRBD2 matches at 12 bases. Germline CDR1 and CDR2: KGHDR and SFDVKD. CDR3 length: 16 residues. The V segment lost 5 bases and the J segment 6 bases; nucleotides outside the gene matches: 7. The CDR3 region is CATSALAGGIVNEQFF. CDR3 bases: TGTGCCACCAGTGCCCTAGCGGGAGGGATAGTCAATGAGCAGTTCTTC.

This clonotype was counted between two and nine times. The genes are TRBV7-9 and TRBJ2-1, with D uncertain. Trimming cost V 2 bases and J 1 base, with 9 bases left between them. This CDR3 is built from 15 residues. Germline values: CDR1 SEHNR, CDR2 FQNEAQ (reference sequence). The CDR3 is CASSLSDGSYNEQFF. The CDR3 nucleotides are TGTGCCAGCAGCTTATCCGATGGGTCCTACAATGAGCAGTTCTTC.

The chain recombines TRBV10-3 with TRBJ2-2; 10 bases align to TRBD2. The CDR3 spans 17 residues. Germline CDR1 ENHRY, CDR2 SYGVKD. After removal of 2 bases from V and 7 bases from J, the junction contained 10 bases not matched to a gene. This CDR3 is CAISELGTSAGSGELFF. The CDR3 nucleotides read TGTGCCATCAGTGAGCTTGGGACTAGCGCCGGTAGCGGGGAGCTGTTTTTT.

This rearrangement joins TRBV11-2 to TRBJ2-1; tentatively, D is TRBD1 or TRBD2 (6 bases each). Germline CDR1 SGHAT, CDR2 FQNNGV. This CDR3 contains 16 residues. The germline V and J ends were trimmed by 0 bases and 13 bases, with 22 bases remaining between them. The CDR3 sequence is CASSLDVGGQGETQFF. In nucleotides, the CDR3 is TGTGCCAGCAGCTTAGACGTGGGGGGCCAGGGAGAGACCCAGTTCTTC.

V is TRBV12-5 and J is TRBJ2-5; either TRBD1 or TRBD2 may fit D (5 bases each). V was pared by 5 bases and J by 11 bases, with 21 bases between. Germline V gives CDR1 LGHNT, CDR2 FRNRAP. This CDR3 is 14 amino acids long. The CDR3, as DNA: TGTGCTAGTGGTCCCTGGGACGAGGCCCACGCGCAGTACTTC. This codes for CASGPWDEAHAQYF.

The genes are TRBV19 and TRBJ1-1; D is uncertain. CDR3 length: 12 residues. The germline gives CDR1 LNHDA, CDR2 SQIVND (reference sequence). V dropped 6 bases and J dropped 6 bases, with 11 bases sitting between them. CDR3 coding DNA: TGTGCCAGTAGGCGGGGAGGGTCTGAAGCTTTCTTT. Protein product: CASRRGGSEAFF.

This clonotype has just one count. This chain uses TRBV3-1 with TRBJ2-3; D is unclear. This CDR3 is 17 amino acids long. V lost 0 bases and J 6 bases, leaving 19 bases between the germline ends. CDR1 and CDR2 (germline): LGHDT, YNNKEL (reference sequence). CDR3 in amino acids: CASSQDQGISGRDTQYF. CDR3 sequence (DNA): TGTGCCAGCAGCCAAGATCAAGGGATTTCGGGCCGGGATACGCAGTATTTT.

In its sample, this clonotype was seen many times. This chain connects TRBV6-2 or TRBV6-3 to TRBJ2-7, with 10 bases aligning to TRBD1. This CDR3 is built from 13 residues. Germline V gene sequence: CDR1 MNHEY, CDR2 SVGEGT. V was pared by 8 bases and J by 4 bases, with 5 bases of the junction left unmatched. As DNA, the CDR3 is TGTGCCAGCTCCGGACAGGGGGATTACGAGCAGTACTTC. Translating it yields CASSGQGDYEQYF.

Only a few counts were recorded for this clonotype. This sequence joins TRBV29-1 and TRBJ2-7, with 8 bases identical to TRBD1. The CDR3 is 11 amino acids. CDR1 SQVTM and CDR2 ANQGSEA come from the germline V gene. V dropped 6 bases and J dropped 5; count of bases not matched to a gene: 3. CDR3 region: CSVDRGHEQYF. In nucleotides, the CDR3 is TGCAGCGTCGACAGGGGCCACGAGCAGTACTTC.

The DNA of the CDR3 is TGCAGTGCTAGAGAAGAGGGACAGGGCTCTGAAGCTTTCTTT. Amino acids: CSAREEGQGSEAFF. The rearrangement uses TRBV20-1 and TRBJ1-1; TRBD1 agrees at 9 bases. Per the germline V gene, CDR1 is DFQATT and CDR2 is SNEGSKA (reference sequence). J lost 6 bases, V lost 0 bases, and 5 bases had no gene match. The length of the CDR3 is 14 residues.

This chain uses TRBV28 with TRBJ2-1; D is possibly TRBD1 or TRBD2 (5 bases each). Trimming took off 2 bases at V and 15 bases at J, with 17 bases between the two ends. The CDR3 sequence is 13 residues long. Looked up from germline, CDR1 is MDHEN and CDR2 is SYDVKM. The CDR3 nucleotides read TGTGCCAGCAGTTTAGGGAAGTGGGGACGGCCGTTCTTC. This codes for CASSLGKWGRPFF. Variable domain in full (rest from reference TRBV28 and TRBJ2-1): DVKVTQSSRYLVKRTGEKVFLECVQDMDHENMFWYRQDPGLGLRLIYFSYDVKMKEKGDIPEGYSVSREKKERFSLILESASTNQTSMYLCASSLGKWGRPFFGPGTRLTVL.